The source of this T cell receptor (beta chain) is a study of blood T cell repertoires in COVID-19. Study overall: Samples representing acute and convalescent COVID-19 were sourced from the United States, Italy and Spain. T cells, B-cell-depleted T cells, or PBMCs supplied cDNA or gDNA.

V shed 3 bases and J 7 bases; nucleotides not matched to a gene: 8. This CDR3 has 16 amino acids. The V gene's germline CDR1 is SGHNT and CDR2 YYREEE (reference sequence). Under the authors' procedure: Reference gene primer amplification yielded estimated nucleated cell counts. Assay used: immunoSEQ multiplex PCR; TCRdb lists only in-frame clones, some missing. The DNA gave D and trimming, while V, J and clone size come from that table. The sample yields over 150,000 clones, more than 75% seen once. This clonotype was obtained from an elderly woman with COVID-19, enrolled during active disease. Input material: peripheral blood. This rearrangement joins TRBV5-4 to TRBJ2-5; TRBD2 agrees at 14 bases. The CDR3 DNA sequence: TGTGCCAGCAGCTCGGGGACTAGCGGGAGAACCGGGACCCAGTACTTC. Its translation is CASSSGTSGRTGTQYF. The entire variable domain, with the rest obtained from reference TRBV5-4 and TRBJ2-5, is as follows: ETGVTQSPTHLIKTRGQQVTLRCSSQSGHNTVSWYQQALGQGPQFIFQYYREEENGRGNFPPRFSGLQFPNYSSELNVNALELDDSALYLCASSSGTSGRTGTQYFGPGTRLLVL.